Listed here are 17 T cell receptor beta chains from one sample, sequenced in a study of T cells in Graves' hyperthyroidism and ophthalmopathy. There were TCR beta CDR3 regions amplified from RNA transcripts. When the TCR CDR3 underwent first-round RT-PCR, the HTBI primer set was used. Each CDR3 protein is one row after TCRdb ran MiXCR on the multiplex PCR reads. The data contain 750,000 to 950,000 distinct CDR3 sequences, 35% to 40% of them seen just once; the ten biggest clones take up approximately 10%. Sequencing was performed on blood. The receptors come from a man between 18 and 35 years old with Graves' hyperthyroidism.

In regard to this clonotype: At one boundary the junction diverges from the germline segment, which might be a read error. The rearrangement links TRBV29-1 to TRBJ1-4, with D uncertain. The CDR3 totals 15 residues. Looked up from germline, CDR1 is SQVTM and CDR2 is ANQGSEA. The CDR3 sequence: CSVEDSTATNEELFF. CDR3 in DNA: TGCAGCGTTGAAGATTCGACTGCAACTAATGAAGAACTGTTTTTT.

On this clonotype: A read error may explain this, as a much larger clone is one base away. The rearrangement links TRBV7-8 to TRBJ2-6; tentatively, D is TRBD1 (6 bases). Germline-derived CDR1 and CDR2 are SGHVS and FQNEAQ. Trimming took 8 bases from V and 0 from J, leaving 11 bases between them. The CDR3 is 15 amino acids. CDR3 DNA sequence: TGTGCCAGCGGACCGACAGGCTCTGGGGCCAACGTCCTGACTTTC. It encodes CASGPTGSGANVLTF.

Ten or more counts support this clonotype. V usage is TRBV2 and J usage is TRBJ2-7; D is ambiguous. V was shortened by 5 bases and J by 7 bases, with 15 bases between the two germline ends. Germline assignment: CDR1 SNHLY and CDR2 FYNNEI. The CDR3 is 13 amino acids. The CDR3 loop is CASSPTARTEQYF. For the CDR3, the DNA is TGTGCCAGCAGTCCTACAGCCCGCACGGAGCAGTACTTC.

Note on this clonotype: A much bigger clone sits one base away, suggesting this may be a read error. This chain uses TRBV11-2 with TRBJ2-5, with 9 bases aligning to TRBD2. V shed 10 bases, J shed 4 bases, and the junction held 13 bases outside the gene matches. CDR1 is SGHAT and CDR2 is FQNNGV in the germline V gene. The CDR3 contains 15 residues. The CDR3 here is CATTGWREGRETQYF. The CDR3 DNA reads as TGTGCCACCACGGGATGGCGGGAGGGCCGAGAGACCCAGTACTTC.

The chain carries TRBV4-1 and TRBJ2-7; D is possibly TRBD1 or TRBD2 (5 bases each). The CDR3 consists of 16 residues. Trimming pared 0 bases from V and 2 bases from J, leaving 14 bases between. CDR1 is MGHRA, CDR2 YSYEKL, per germline. Here the CDR3 DNA reads TGCGCCAGCAGCCAAGATCCTGGGGACGGAGCCTACGAGCAGTACTTC. Its translation is CASSQDPGDGAYEQYF.

At least ten counts were recorded for this clonotype. The CDR3 loop reads CSALAGGYEQYF. As DNA, the CDR3 is TGCAGTGCCCTAGCGGGAGGCTACGAGCAGTACTTC. The genes are TRBV29-1 and TRBJ2-7, with 11 bases fitting TRBD2. Germline V gives CDR1 SQVTM, CDR2 ANQGSEA. The CDR3 totals 12 residues.

The table lists this clonotype with many counts. This chain links TRBV29-1 with TRBJ1-1; no clear D. CDR3 length: 10 amino acids. Germline V gene sequence: CDR1 SQVTM, CDR2 ANQGSEA. The germline V and J ends were trimmed by 7 bases and 6 bases, with 9 bases remaining between them. CDR3 amino acids: CSAAVPEAFF. CDR3 DNA: TGCAGCGCTGCGGTCCCTGAAGCTTTCTTT.

The CDR3 sequence is CASSQESWGGNGYTF. CDR3 coding DNA: TGCGCCAGCAGCCAAGAGTCGTGGGGTGGGAATGGCTACACCTTC. The V call is TRBV4-1, the J call TRBJ1-2; no clear D gene. There are 15 residues in the CDR3. CDR1 is MGHRA and CDR2 is YSYEKL in the germline V gene. Trimming pared 0 bases from V and 6 bases from J, leaving 14 bases between.

The J gene is TRBJ1-2, the V gene TRBV10-1; the D gene is possibly TRBD1 (5 bases). V was cut by 6 bases and J by 10 bases, with 27 bases left in between. This CDR3 has 16 residues. Germline lookup yields CDR1 WNHNN and CDR2 SYGVQD (reference sequence). In nucleotides, the CDR3 is TGCGCCAGCAGACTTTCCGAGGCGCCGGGACCAAGGATCTACACCTTC. Amino acid sequence: CASRLSEAPGPRIYTF.

The J gene is TRBJ1-5, the V gene TRBV28; no clear D gene. This CDR3 has 14 residues. Trimming cost V 8 bases and J 3 bases, with 14 bases left between them. Germline-derived CDR1 and CDR2 are MDHEN and SYDVKM. In DNA form, the CDR3 reads TGTGCCAGCCTCGTGGGGTCTAACAATCAGCCCCAGCATTTT. Translated, it gives CASLVGSNNQPQHF.

This clonotype appeared many times. V is TRBV29-1 and J is TRBJ1-2, with 8 bases fitting TRBD1. The V and J ends lost 6 bases and 6 bases, in that order; junction bases with no gene match: 12. The CDR3 totals 14 residues. Germline CDR1 reads SQVTM; CDR2 reads ANQGSEA. This CDR3 is CSVRTGPQLHGYTF. CDR3 sequence (DNA): TGCAGCGTAAGGACAGGGCCCCAACTGCATGGCTACACCTTC.

J is TRBJ1-2 and V is TRBV7-9, with TRBD1 matching 7 bases. The length of the CDR3 is 14 residues. Germline-derived CDR1 and CDR2 are SEHNR and FQNEAQ (reference sequence). V was clipped by 1 base and J by 7 bases; unmatched bases: 6. CDR3 sequence: CASSLGQGWVGYTF. CDR3 sequence (DNA): TGTGCCAGCAGCTTAGGACAGGGCTGGGTTGGCTACACCTTC.

This sequence joins TRBV5-8 and TRBJ2-7; the match to TRBD2 covers 7 bases. Germline V gives CDR1 SGHTS, CDR2 YDEGEE. This CDR3 spans 15 amino acids. Trimming at V came to 0 bases and at J to 4 bases, leaving 7 bases not matched to a gene. In nucleotides, the CDR3 is TGTGCCAGCAGCTTGGTCGGGGGGACGGAATACGAGCAGTACTTC. Encoded protein: CASSLVGGTEYEQYF.

Regarding this clonotype: Just one base apart from a much larger clone, this may be a read error. This sequence joins TRBV10-3 and TRBJ2-7; D call uncertain. V dropped 5 bases and J dropped 2 bases, with 16 bases sitting between them. Germline V gives CDR1 ENHRY, CDR2 SYGVKD. The CDR3 runs to 15 residues. Written as DNA, the CDR3 is TGTGCCATCAGTTACTCCCGTCTTCGAGCCTACGAGCAGTACTTC. Its protein product is CAISYSRLRAYEQYF.

The rearrangement links TRBV7-6 to TRBJ2-5; D is uncertain. The ends were cut back, 6 bases at V and 5 bases at J, with 7 bases in the middle. Germline-derived CDR1 and CDR2 are SGHVS and FNYEAQ. The CDR3 runs 11 residues. The CDR3, as DNA: TGTGCCAGCAGAGTTCTGGAGACCCAGTACTTC. Residues: CASRVLETQYF.

This clonotype was found many times. The V and J genes are TRBV10-2 and TRBJ1-2, with unresolved D. The CDR3 totals 10 residues. Germline CDR1 WSHSY, CDR2 SAAADI. V was shortened by 8 bases and J by 6 bases, with 7 bases between the two germline ends. CDR3 loop: CASPGNGYTF. DNA for the CDR3: TGCGCCAGCCCCGGGAATGGCTACACCTTC.

The chain combines TRBV7-9 with TRBJ2-5, with TRBD2 matching 8 bases. J was trimmed by 5 bases and V by 2 bases; bases with no gene match: 10. The CDR3 has 16 amino acids. Germline-derived CDR1 and CDR2 are SEHNR and FQNEAQ (reference sequence). The chain's CDR3 is CASSLYGGGPSETQYF. The CDR3 DNA reads as TGTGCCAGCAGCTTATACGGCGGGGGGCCCTCGGAGACCCAGTACTTC. Variable domain in full (rest from reference TRBV7-9 and TRBJ2-5): DTGVSQNPRHKITKRGQNVTFRCDPISEHNRLYWYRQTLGQGPEFLTYFQNEAQLEKSRLLSDRFSAERPKGSFSTLEIQRTEQGDSAMYLCASSLYGGGPSETQYFGPGTRLLVL.